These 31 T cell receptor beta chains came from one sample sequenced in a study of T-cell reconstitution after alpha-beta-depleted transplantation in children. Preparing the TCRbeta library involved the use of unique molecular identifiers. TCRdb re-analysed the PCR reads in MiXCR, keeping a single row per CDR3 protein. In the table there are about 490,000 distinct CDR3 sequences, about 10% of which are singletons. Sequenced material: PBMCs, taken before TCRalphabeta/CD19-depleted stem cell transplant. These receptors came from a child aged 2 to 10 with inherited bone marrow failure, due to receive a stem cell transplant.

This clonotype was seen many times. The CDR3 DNA follows: TGCGCCAGCAGCACAAGCGGACTGACCTACGAGCAGTACTTC. Translated, it gives CASSTSGLTYEQYF. The chain couples TRBV10-2 to TRBJ2-7; TRBD2 is a possible D gene (5 bases). The CDR3 length is 14 residues. The V end was cut by 6 bases, the J end by 2 bases, with 14 bases between. Germline loops: CDR1 WSHSY, CDR2 SAAADI.

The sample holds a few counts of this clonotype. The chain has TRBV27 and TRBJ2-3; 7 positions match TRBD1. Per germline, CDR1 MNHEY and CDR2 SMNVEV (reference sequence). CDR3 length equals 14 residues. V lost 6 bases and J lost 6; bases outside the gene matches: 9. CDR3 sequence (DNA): TGTGCCAGCAGCTATCCACAGGGGCCGGATACGCAGTATTTT. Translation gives CASSYPQGPDTQYF.

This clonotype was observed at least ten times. CDR3 sequence: CSVSRGADEQYF. In DNA, the CDR3 is TGCAGCGTTTCTCGAGGGGCAGACGAGCAGTACTTC. This chain links TRBV29-1 with TRBJ2-7; TRBD1 or TRBD2 may be the D gene (5 bases each). Deletions cut 5 bases from V and 5 bases from J, with 13 bases between. This CDR3 is 12 amino acids long. Germline V gene sequence: CDR1 SQVTM, CDR2 ANQGSEA.

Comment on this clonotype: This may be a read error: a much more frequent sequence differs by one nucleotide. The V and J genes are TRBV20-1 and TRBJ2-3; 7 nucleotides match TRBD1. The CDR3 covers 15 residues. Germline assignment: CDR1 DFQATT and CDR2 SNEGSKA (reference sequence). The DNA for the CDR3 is TGCAGTGTTAGAGACCTCGGGACAGGCACAGATACGCAGTATTTT. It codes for CSVRDLGTGTDTQYF.

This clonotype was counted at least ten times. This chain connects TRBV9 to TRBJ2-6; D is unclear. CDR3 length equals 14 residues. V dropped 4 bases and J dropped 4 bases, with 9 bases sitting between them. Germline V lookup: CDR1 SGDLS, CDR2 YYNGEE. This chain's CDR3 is CASSPIGGANVLTF. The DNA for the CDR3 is TGTGCCAGCAGCCCCATTGGGGGGGCCAACGTCCTGACTTTC.

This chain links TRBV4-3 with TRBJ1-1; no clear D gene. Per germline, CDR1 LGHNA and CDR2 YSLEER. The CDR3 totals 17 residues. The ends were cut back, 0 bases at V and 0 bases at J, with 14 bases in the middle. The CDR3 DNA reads TGCGCCAGCAGCCAAGAAGGCCGGCACTACATGAACACTGAAGCTTTCTTT. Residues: CASSQEGRHYMNTEAFF.

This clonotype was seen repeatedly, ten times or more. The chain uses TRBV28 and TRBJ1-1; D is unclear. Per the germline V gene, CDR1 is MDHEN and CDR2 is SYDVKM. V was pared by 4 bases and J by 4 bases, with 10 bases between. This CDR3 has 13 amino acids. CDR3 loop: CASSSPRGTEAFF. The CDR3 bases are TGTGCCAGCAGTTCTCCCCGGGGCACTGAAGCTTTCTTT.

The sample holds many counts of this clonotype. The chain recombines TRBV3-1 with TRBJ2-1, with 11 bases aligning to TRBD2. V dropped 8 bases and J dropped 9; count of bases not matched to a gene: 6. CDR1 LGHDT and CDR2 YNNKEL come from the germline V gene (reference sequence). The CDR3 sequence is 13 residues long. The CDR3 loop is CASSLAGGIEQFF. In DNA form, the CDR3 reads TGTGCCAGCTCTCTAGCGGGAGGTATTGAGCAGTTCTTC.

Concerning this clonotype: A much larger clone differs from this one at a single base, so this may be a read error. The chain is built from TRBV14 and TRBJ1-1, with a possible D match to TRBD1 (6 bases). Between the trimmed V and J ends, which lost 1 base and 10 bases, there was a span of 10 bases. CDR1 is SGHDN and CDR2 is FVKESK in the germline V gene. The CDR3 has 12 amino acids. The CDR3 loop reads CASSQGGHRAFF. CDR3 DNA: TGTGCCAGCAGCCAAGGGGGGCATCGAGCTTTCTTT.

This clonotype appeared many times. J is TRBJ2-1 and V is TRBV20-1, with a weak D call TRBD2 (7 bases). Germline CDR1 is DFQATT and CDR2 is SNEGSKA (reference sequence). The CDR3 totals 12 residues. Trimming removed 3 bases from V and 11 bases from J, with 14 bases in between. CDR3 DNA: TGCAGTGCTAGCCGCCGGGGGGCCAAGCAGTTCTTC. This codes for CSASRRGAKQFF.

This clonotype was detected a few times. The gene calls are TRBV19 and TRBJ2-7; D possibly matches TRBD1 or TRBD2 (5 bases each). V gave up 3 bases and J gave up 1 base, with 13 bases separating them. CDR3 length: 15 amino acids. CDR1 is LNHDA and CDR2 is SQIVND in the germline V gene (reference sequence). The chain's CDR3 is CASSMGTRGSYEQYF. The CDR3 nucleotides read TGTGCCAGTAGTATGGGGACCCGGGGATCCTACGAGCAGTACTTC.

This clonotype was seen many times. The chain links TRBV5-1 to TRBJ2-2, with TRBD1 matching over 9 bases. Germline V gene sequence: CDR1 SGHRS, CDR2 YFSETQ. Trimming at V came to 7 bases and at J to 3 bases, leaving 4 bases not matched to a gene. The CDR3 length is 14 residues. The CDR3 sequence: CASLGQGYTGELFF. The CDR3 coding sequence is TGCGCCAGCCTGGGACAGGGTTACACCGGGGAGCTGTTTTTT.

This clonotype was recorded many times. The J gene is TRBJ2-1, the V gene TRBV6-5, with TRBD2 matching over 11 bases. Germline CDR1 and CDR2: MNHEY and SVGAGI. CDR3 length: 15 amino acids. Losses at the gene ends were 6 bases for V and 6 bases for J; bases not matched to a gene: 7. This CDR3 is CASSPTSGSRNEQFF. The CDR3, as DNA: TGTGCCAGCAGCCCAACTAGCGGGAGTCGCAATGAGCAGTTCTTC.

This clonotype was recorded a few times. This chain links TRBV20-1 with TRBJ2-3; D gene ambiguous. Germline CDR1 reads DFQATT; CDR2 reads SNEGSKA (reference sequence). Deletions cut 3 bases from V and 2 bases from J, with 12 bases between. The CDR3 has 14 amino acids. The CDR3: CSASRAYYTDTQYF. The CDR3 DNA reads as TGCAGTGCTAGCCGGGCCTACTACACAGATACGCAGTATTTT.

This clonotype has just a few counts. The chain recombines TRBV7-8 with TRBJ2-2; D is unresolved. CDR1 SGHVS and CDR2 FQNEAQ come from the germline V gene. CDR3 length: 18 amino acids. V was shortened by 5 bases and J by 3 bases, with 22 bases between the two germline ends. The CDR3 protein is CASSATLGQETHTGELFF. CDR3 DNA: TGTGCCAGCAGCGCAACCCTTGGCCAGGAGACACACACCGGGGAGCTGTTTTTT.

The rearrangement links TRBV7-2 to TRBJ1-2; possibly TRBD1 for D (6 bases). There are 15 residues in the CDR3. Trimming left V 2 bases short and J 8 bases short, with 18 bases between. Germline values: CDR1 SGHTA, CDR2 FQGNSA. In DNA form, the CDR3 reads TGTGCCAGCAGCTTACACGGGGGGCGAATGGACGGCTACACCTTC. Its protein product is CASSLHGGRMDGYTF.

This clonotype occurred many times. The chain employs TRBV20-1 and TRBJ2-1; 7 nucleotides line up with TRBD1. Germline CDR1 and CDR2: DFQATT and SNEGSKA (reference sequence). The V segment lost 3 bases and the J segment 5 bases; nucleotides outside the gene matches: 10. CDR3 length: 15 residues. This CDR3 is CSASQGERWDNEQFF. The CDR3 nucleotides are TGCAGTGCTAGCCAGGGGGAGCGGTGGGACAATGAGCAGTTCTTC.

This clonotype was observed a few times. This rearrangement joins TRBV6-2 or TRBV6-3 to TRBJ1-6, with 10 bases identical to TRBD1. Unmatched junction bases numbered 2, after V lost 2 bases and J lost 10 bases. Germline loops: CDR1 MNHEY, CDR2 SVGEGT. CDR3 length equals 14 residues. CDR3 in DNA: TGTGCCAGCAGTTACGGGACAGGGGAATCACCCCTCCACTTT. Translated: CASSYGTGESPLHF.

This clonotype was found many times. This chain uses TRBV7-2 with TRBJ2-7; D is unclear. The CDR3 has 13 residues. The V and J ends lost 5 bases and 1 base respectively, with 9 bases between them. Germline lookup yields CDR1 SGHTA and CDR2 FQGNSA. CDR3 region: CASSQQRSYEQYF. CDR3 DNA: TGTGCCAGCAGCCAACAAAGGTCCTACGAGCAGTACTTC.

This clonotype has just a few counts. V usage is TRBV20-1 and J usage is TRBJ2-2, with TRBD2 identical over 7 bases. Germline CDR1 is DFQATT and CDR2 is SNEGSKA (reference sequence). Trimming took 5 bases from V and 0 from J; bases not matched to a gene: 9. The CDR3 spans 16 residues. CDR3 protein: CSASNGRSANTGELFF. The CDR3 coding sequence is TGCAGTGCTTCAAACGGGAGGTCAGCGAACACCGGGGAGCTGTTTTTT.

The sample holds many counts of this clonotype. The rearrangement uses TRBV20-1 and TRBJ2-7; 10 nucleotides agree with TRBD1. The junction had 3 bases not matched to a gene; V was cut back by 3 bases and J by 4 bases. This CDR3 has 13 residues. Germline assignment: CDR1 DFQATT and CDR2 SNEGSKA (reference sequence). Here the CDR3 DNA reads TGCAGTGCTAGCCGGGACAGGGGTTACGAGCAGTACTTC. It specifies CSASRDRGYEQYF.

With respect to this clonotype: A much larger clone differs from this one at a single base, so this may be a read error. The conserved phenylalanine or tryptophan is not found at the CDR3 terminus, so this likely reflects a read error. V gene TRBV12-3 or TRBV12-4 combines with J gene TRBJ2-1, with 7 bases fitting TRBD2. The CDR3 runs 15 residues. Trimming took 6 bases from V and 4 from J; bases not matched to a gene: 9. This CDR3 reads CASSPLSGVYNEQFS. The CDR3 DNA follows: TGTGCCAGCAGCCCCCTAAGCGGGGTTTACAATGAGCAGTTCTCC.

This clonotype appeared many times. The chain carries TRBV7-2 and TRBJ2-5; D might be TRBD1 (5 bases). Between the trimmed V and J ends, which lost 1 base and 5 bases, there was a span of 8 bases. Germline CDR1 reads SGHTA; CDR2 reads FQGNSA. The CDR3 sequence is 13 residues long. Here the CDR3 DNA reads TGTGCCAGCAGCTTAGGCAGGGATGAGACCCAGTACTTC. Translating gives CASSLGRDETQYF.

CDR3 sequence: CSVRTVQETQYF. The CDR3 DNA follows: TGCAGCGTCCGGACAGTCCAAGAGACCCAGTACTTC. The rearrangement joins TRBV29-1 to TRBJ2-5; D is possibly TRBD1 (6 bases). Trimming left V 6 bases short and J 1 base short, with 9 bases between. The CDR3 sequence is 12 residues long. Germline-derived CDR1 and CDR2 are SQVTM and ANQGSEA.

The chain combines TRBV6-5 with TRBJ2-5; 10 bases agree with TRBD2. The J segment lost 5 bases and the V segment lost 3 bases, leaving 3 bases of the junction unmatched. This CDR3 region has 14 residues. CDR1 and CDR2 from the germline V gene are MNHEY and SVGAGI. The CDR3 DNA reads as TGTGCCAGCAGTTATAGCGGGAGGATGGAGACCCAGTACTTC. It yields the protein CASSYSGRMETQYF.

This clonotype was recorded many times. CDR3 amino acids: CSARDGRRADTQYF. The CDR3 bases are TGCAGTGCTAGAGACGGGAGGAGGGCAGATACGCAGTATTTT. The chain recombines TRBV20-1 with TRBJ2-3, with TRBD2 matching 7 bases. In germline, CDR1 is DFQATT, CDR2 SNEGSKA (reference sequence). The CDR3 has 14 amino acids. The trim removed 0 bases at V and 4 bases at J, leaving 4 bases unmatched.

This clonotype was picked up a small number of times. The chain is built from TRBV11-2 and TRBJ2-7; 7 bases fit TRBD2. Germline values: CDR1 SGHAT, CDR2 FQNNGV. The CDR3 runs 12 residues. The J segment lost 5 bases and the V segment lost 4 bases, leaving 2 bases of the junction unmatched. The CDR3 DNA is TGTGCCAGCAGCTGGGGGGGGGACGAGCAGTACTTC. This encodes CASSWGGDEQYF.

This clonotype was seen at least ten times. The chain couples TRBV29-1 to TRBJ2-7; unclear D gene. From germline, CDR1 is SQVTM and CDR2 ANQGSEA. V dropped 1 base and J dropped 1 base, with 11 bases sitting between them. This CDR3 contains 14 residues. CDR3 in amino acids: CSVEVKAKSYEQYF. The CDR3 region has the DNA TGCAGCGTTGAAGTGAAGGCGAAGTCCTACGAGCAGTACTTC.

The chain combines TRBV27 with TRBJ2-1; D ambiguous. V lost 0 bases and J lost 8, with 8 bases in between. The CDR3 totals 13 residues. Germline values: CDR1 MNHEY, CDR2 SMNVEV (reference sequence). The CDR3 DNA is TGTGCCAGCAGTTTATCTATCGGCGATGAGCAGTTCTTC. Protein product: CASSLSIGDEQFF.

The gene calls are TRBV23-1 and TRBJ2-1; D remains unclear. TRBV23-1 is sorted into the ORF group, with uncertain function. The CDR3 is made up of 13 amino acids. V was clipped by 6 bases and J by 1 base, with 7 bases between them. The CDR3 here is CASRRRSYNEQFF. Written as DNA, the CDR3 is TGCGCCAGCAGACGACGGTCCTACAATGAGCAGTTCTTC.

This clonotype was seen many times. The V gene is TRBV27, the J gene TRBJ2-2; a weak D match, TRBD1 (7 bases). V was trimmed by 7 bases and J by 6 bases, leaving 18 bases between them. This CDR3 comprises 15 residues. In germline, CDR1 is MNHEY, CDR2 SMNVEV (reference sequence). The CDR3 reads CASTMGRRGAGELFF. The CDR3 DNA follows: TGTGCCAGCACCATGGGACGCAGGGGGGCCGGGGAGCTGTTTTTT.